This TCR beta chain was profiled in a study of T-cell reconstitution after alpha-beta-depleted transplantation in children. In germline, CDR1 is DFQATT, CDR2 SNEGSKA (reference sequence). CDR3 length: 11 residues. Trimming shortened V by 3 bases and J by 7 bases, and 7 bases separated the two germline ends. During its preparation, the TCRbeta library received unique molecular identifiers. Each CDR3 protein is one row after TCRdb ran MiXCR on the PCR reads. The sample carries about 600,000 distinct CDR3 sequences, about 10% recorded once. The TCR was taken from a human donor who donated a stem cell graft to a child with acute myeloid leukemia. The sample was PBMCs from the stem cell graft donor, taken from the stem cell graft. This chain uses TRBV20-1 with TRBJ1-5; D ambiguous. This CDR3 is CSASKGQPQHF. The CDR3 DNA reads TGCAGTGCTAGTAAGGGACAGCCCCAGCATTTT.